The T cell receptor beta chain under discussion was sequenced for a study of blood T cell repertoires in COVID-19. About the study: The United States, Italy and Spain were the sources of the acute and convalescent COVID-19 samples. From T cells, B-cell-depleted T cells, or PBMCs came the material, which was cDNA or gDNA.

In the authors' methods: Counts of nucleated cells, estimated from reference gene primer amplification, were obtained. Here immunoSEQ multiplex PCR was the method, and the copy in TCRdb shows in-frame clones only, minus some. That table supplies the V and J calls and clone size; D and trimming were determined from the DNA. The repertoire holds around 270,000 clones, with roughly 86% as singletons. Germline CDR1 reads SGHTA; CDR2 reads FQGNSA. With 0 bases clipped from V and 0 bases from J, the junction kept 3 bases outside the gene matches. The length of the CDR3 is 17 residues. The clonotype originates from a man aged 35 to 55 who had recovered from COVID-19. This chain joins TRBV7-2 and TRBJ2-4; 9 bases map to TRBD2. Material: peripheral blood. In nucleotides, the CDR3 is TGTGCCAGCAGCTTAGCGACTAGCGGCTTAGCCAAAAACATTCAGTACTTC. This sequence encodes CASSLATSGLAKNIQYF.